This T cell receptor beta chain derives from a study of Graves' ophthalmopathy and Graves' hyperthyroidism. Study-level findings and limits: A majority of expanded thyroid clonotypes exceeding 0.001 frequency were likewise present in blood.

Scientists amplified the TCR beta CDR3 regions from RNA transcripts. HTBI-primed RT-PCR formed the first round, and a multiplex PCR formed the second. TCRdb itself ran the multiplex PCR reads through MiXCR, one entry per CDR3 protein. The data hold over 650,000 distinct CDR3 sequences, with about two fifths observed a single time. At least ten counts were recorded for this clonotype. The antigen remains unidentified. The study enrolled ophthalmopathy donors with moderate-to-severe activity, CAS ≥3, NOSPECS ≥4 and duration under 3 months. PBMCs came from less than 12 ml of fresh peripheral blood. The CDR3 extends over 15 amino acids. V lost 0 bases, J lost 2 bases, and 1 base stayed unmatched. Germline assignment: CDR1 SGDLS and CDR2 YYNGEE.

The sequence came from an adult man with Graves' ophthalmopathy. The specimen sequenced was peripheral blood. The V gene is TRBV9, the J gene TRBJ2-5, with 10 bases identical to TRBD1. The CDR3 DNA is TGTGCCAGCAGCGTAGAGGACAGGGGGCAAGAGACCCAGTACTTC. Amino acids: CASSVEDRGQETQYF.